The TCR beta chain under discussion was sequenced for a study of beta chain features in type 1 diabetes. Study-wide background: Across the samples, 90 million to 120 million sorted cells were examined in total. Study-wide points: Researchers report that Type 1 diabetes patients had moderately but significantly shorter TCRB CDR3s across all four CD4+ subsets.

As regards this clone: Its target is unknown.

The germline CDR1 and CDR2 sequences are SGHTA and FQGNSA. This CDR3 contains 15 residues. V was trimmed by 4 bases and J by 1 base, leaving 13 bases between them. Expressed TCRB transcripts got sequenced, as all isolated RNA was reverse transcribed. The table came from immunoSEQ multiplex PCR; TCRdb's copy has only in-frame clones and leaves some out. The data show about 150,000 clones, around 9.3% seen once. This sequence joins TRBV7-2 and TRBJ1-2; D remains unclear. The source material was naive CD4+ T cells from blood. The TCR comes from a young man in good health. CDR3 sequence reads: CASSSTRTSNYGYTF. In DNA form, the CDR3 reads TGTGCCAGCAGCTCCACCAGGACTAGTAACTATGGCTACACCTTC.